Shown below are 17 T cell receptor beta chains from a single sample sequenced in a study of response to subunit inactivated influenza vaccine. TCRdb recomputed calls from the RT-PCR reads with MiXCR, one row per CDR3 protein. The table has more than 250,000 distinct CDR3 sequences, 20% to 25% seen once. Sample: PBMCs from blood, taken approximately 22 months after vaccination. These receptors originate from a man between 50 and 75 years old who received an inactivated influenza vaccine.

The chain has TRBV10-3 and TRBJ2-7, with 11 bases aligning to TRBD1. Germline loops: CDR1 ENHRY, CDR2 SYGVKD. This CDR3 contains 14 residues. V lost 4 bases and J lost 2; bases outside the gene matches: 1. As DNA, the CDR3 is TGTGCCATCAGTGGGGGACAGGGGGCCTACGAGCAGTACTTC. Translation: CAISGGQGAYEQYF.

This clonotype was observed a handful of times. The V call is TRBV7-2, the J call TRBJ2-7, with D unresolved. V lost 2 bases, J lost 7 bases, and 24 bases lay in between. There are 17 residues in the CDR3. CDR1 and CDR2 from the germline V gene are SGHTA and FQGNSA. Here the CDR3 DNA reads TGTGCCAGCAGCTTATATACCGCGGCAGTTACTTCTGGGGAGCAGTACTTC. It is translated as CASSLYTAAVTSGEQYF.

The chain uses TRBV5-1 and TRBJ2-7; D is unresolved. Germline V gene data show CDR1 as SGHRS and CDR2 as YFSETQ. V lost 2 bases and J 3 bases, leaving 12 bases between the germline ends. CDR3 length: 14 amino acids. In nucleotides, the CDR3 is TGCGCCAGCAGCTTCTCAGGATATAGCTACGAGCAGTACTTC. Translating gives CASSFSGYSYEQYF.

The J gene is TRBJ2-3, the V gene TRBV4-3, with D unresolved. The V end was cut by 1 base, the J end by 4 bases, with 9 bases between. The CDR3 runs 14 residues. In germline, CDR1 is LGHNA, CDR2 YSLEER. The CDR3: CASSQGESPDTQYF. Written as DNA, the CDR3 is TGCGCCAGCAGCCAAGGGGAATCTCCAGATACGCAGTATTTT.

This clonotype was detected only a few times. This chain joins TRBV3-1 and TRBJ2-1, with 9 bases identical to TRBD1. The CDR3 has 15 residues. V was pared by 3 bases and J by 6 bases, with 6 bases of the junction left unmatched. Looked up from germline, CDR1 is LGHDT and CDR2 is YNNKEL (reference sequence). Here the CDR3 reads CASSHRQGVANEQFF. CDR3 nucleotide sequence: TGTGCCAGCAGCCATCGACAGGGGGTGGCCAATGAGCAGTTCTTC.

The V and J genes are TRBV2 and TRBJ1-5; 8 bases line up with TRBD1. V dropped 6 bases and J dropped 3; count of bases not matched to a gene: 4. This CDR3 is 14 amino acids long. From germline, CDR1 is SNHLY and CDR2 FYNNEI. The chain's CDR3 is CASSDRGVNQPQHF. The CDR3 nucleotides read TGTGCCAGCAGCGACAGGGGTGTCAATCAGCCCCAGCATTTT.

This clonotype has more than one count but fewer than ten. The rearrangement joins TRBV6-2 or TRBV6-3 to TRBJ2-5; 7 positions agree with TRBD2. CDR3 length: 14 amino acids. In germline, CDR1 is MNHEY, CDR2 SVGEGT. The V segment lost 2 bases and the J segment 5 bases; nucleotides outside the gene matches: 5. The DNA for the CDR3 is TGTGCCAGCAGTTACAACGGGAGGCGGGAGACCCAGTACTTC. It translates to CASSYNGRRETQYF.

This chain joins TRBV18 and TRBJ1-3; D gene uncertain. V was shortened by 6 bases and J by 0 bases, with 12 bases between the two germline ends. This CDR3 spans 15 amino acids. Germline CDR1 reads KGHSH; CDR2 reads LQKENI. The CDR3 sequence: CASSAVERSGNTIYF. For the CDR3, the DNA is TGTGCCAGCTCCGCGGTCGAACGCTCTGGAAACACCATATATTTT.

V is TRBV5-5 and J is TRBJ1-6; 8 nucleotides match TRBD1. J lost 10 bases, V lost 0 bases, and 6 bases had no gene match. The CDR3 spans 15 residues. Germline-derived CDR1 and CDR2 are SGHKS and YYEKEE (reference sequence). The CDR3 DNA follows: TGTGCCAGCAGCTTGGATGCAGGGGGCACATCACCCCTCCACTTT. Residues: CASSLDAGGTSPLHF.

This clonotype has at least ten counts. The J gene is TRBJ1-1, the V gene TRBV7-9; D ambiguous. V lost 7 bases and J lost 2, with 17 bases in between. This CDR3 is 15 amino acids long. From germline, CDR1 is SEHNR and CDR2 FQNEAQ (reference sequence). In nucleotides, the CDR3 is TGTGCCAGCACCCCAGGAGGGCCAGACAACACTGAAGCTTTCTTT. It encodes CASTPGGPDNTEAFF.

This clonotype occurred many times. The V and J genes are TRBV3-1 and TRBJ2-2, with unresolved D. V was clipped by 4 bases and J by 0 bases, with 3 bases between them. The CDR3 sequence is 13 residues long. CDR1 and CDR2 (germline): LGHDT, YNNKEL (reference sequence). The DNA of the CDR3 is TGTGCCAGCAGCCGCGCGAACACCGGGGAGCTGTTTTTT. Its translation is CASSRANTGELFF.

This clonotype was seen more than once but under ten times. At one end, the junction sequence differs from germline, possibly due to a read error. CDR3 in amino acids: CASTTYMTTNFGYTF. The CDR3 DNA is TGTGCCAGCACCACCTACATGACAACGAACTTTGGCTACACCTTC. The chain uses TRBV12-3 or TRBV12-4 and TRBJ1-2; D gene unclear. The CDR3 has 15 residues.

J is TRBJ1-4 and V is TRBV4-3; TRBD1 agrees at 9 bases. Germline V gene lookup returns CDR1 LGHNA and CDR2 YSLEER. Losses at the gene ends were 6 bases for V and 8 bases for J; bases not matched to a gene: 7. This CDR3 spans 14 amino acids. The CDR3 DNA is TGCGCCAGCAGATACGACAGGGGGACGGAAAAACTGTTTTTT. Translation: CASRYDRGTEKLFF.

The chain uses TRBV29-1 and TRBJ1-1; TRBD1 agrees at 7 bases. Germline assignment: CDR1 SQVTM and CDR2 ANQGSEA. The CDR3 covers 13 residues. V shed 7 bases, J shed 1 base, and the junction held 6 bases outside the gene matches. The chain's CDR3 is CSGKTGSNTEAFF. The CDR3 coding sequence is TGCAGCGGCAAGACAGGGTCGAACACTGAAGCTTTCTTT.

This clonotype was found a few times. J is TRBJ2-7 and V is TRBV9; 7 bases align to TRBD1. With 4 bases clipped from V and 3 bases from J, the junction kept 7 bases outside the gene matches. This CDR3 region has 14 residues. CDR1 is SGDLS and CDR2 is YYNGEE in the germline V gene. The CDR3 is CASSPRDRVYEQYF. DNA of the CDR3: TGTGCCAGCAGCCCCCGGGACAGAGTCTACGAGCAGTACTTC.

This clonotype appeared a few times. The rearrangement joins TRBV21-1 to TRBJ2-7; TRBD1 is the table's D call and was not checked against the DNA. TRBV21-1 is listed as a pseudogene. This CDR3 comprises 15 residues. The CDR3, as DNA: TGTGCCAGCAGCAAATGGGGGACAGACCGCTACGAGCAGTACTTC. Translated, it gives CASSKWGTDRYEQYF.

This clonotype showed up just a few times. DNA of the CDR3: TGCGCCAGCAGCTTGGGGGGAATAGATCTCTATGGCTACACCTTC. Protein product: CASSLGGIDLYGYTF. The chain carries TRBV5-1 and TRBJ1-2, with D uncertain. CDR1 and CDR2 (germline): SGHRS, YFSETQ. The CDR3 has 15 residues. The V end was cut by 0 bases, the J end by 4 bases, with 13 bases between.